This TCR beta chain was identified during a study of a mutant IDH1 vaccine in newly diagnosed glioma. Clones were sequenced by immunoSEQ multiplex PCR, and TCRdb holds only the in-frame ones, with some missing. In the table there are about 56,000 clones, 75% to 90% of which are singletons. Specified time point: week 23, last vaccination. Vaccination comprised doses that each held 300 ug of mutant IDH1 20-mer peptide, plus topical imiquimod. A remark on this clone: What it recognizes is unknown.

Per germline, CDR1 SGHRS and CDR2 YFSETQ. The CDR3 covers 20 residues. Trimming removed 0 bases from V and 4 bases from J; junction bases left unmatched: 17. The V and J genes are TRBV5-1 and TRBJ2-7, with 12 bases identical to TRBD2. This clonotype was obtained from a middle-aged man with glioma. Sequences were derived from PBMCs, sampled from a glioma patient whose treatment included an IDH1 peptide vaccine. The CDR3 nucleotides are TGCGCCAGCAGCTTGGTACCTACAGGGGCCCTAGCGGGAGGGATTTACGAGCAGTACTTC. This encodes CASSLVPTGALAGGIYEQYF.